Listed below are T cell receptor beta chains from one sample, sequenced in a study of blood T cell repertoires in COVID-19. The repertoire was sequenced with immunoSEQ multiplex PCR; TCRdb's copy has only in-frame clones and lacks some. Here the sample spans around 42,000 clones, 80% being singletons. The source material was peripheral blood. The receptor set was obtained from an elderly man with active or convalescent COVID-19. CDR3s leave out the opening cysteine and the closing phenylalanine or tryptophan.

TRBV7-9	TRBJ1-5	ASSLDPGNQPQH
TRBV19	TRBJ2-6	ASSIDAGARPGANVLT
TRBV5-4	TRBJ1-2	ASSSPPGSNYGYT
TRBV7-9	TRBJ2-1	ASSWGQGYNEQF
TRBV11-1	TRBJ2-1	ASSPSGNRNEQF
TRBV19	TRBJ2-1	ASRAGRLF
TRBV12-5	TRBJ2-6	ASGTGGANVLT
TRBV7-8	TRBJ2-5	ASSFLSTGPQETQY
TRBV10-3	TRBJ1-6	AISESQGGASPLH
TRBV9	TRBJ1-4	ASSSGQEATNEKLF
TRBV3-1/TRBV3-2	TRBJ1-1	ASRGDTEAF
TRBV30	TRBJ2-1	AWSVTLAGELGEQF
TRBV4-3	TRBJ2-2	ASRVDRHTGELF
TRBV6-5	TRBJ2-1	ASRRPSRNEQF
TRBV7-8	TRBJ2-1	ASSLDSTYNEQF
TRBV15	TRBJ1-3	ATSRDRHPDTIY